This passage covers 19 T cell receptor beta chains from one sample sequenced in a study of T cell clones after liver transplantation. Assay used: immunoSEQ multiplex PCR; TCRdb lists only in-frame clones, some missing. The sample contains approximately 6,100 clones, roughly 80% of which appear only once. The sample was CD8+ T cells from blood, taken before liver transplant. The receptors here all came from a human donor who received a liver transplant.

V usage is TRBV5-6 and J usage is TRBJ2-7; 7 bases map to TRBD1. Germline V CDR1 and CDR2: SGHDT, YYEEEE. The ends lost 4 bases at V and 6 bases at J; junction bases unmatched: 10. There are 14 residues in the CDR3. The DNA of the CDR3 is TGTGCCAGCAGCACCCGGACAGGAGCCCGCGAGCAGTACTTC. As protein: CASSTRTGAREQYF.

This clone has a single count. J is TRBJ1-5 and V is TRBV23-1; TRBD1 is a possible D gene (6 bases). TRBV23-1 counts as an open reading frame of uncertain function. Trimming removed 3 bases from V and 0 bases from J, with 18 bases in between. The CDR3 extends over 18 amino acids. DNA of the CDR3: TGCGCCAGCAGTCATCGACCCGACGAGGGGGGTAGCAATCAGCCCCAGCATTTT. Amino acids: CASSHRPDEGGSNQPQHF.

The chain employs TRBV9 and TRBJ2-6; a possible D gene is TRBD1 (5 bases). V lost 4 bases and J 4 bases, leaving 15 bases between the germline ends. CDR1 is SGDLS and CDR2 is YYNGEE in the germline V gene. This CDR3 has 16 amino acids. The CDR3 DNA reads TGTGCCAGCAGCCCACATGACAGTTCAGGGGCCAACGTCCTGACTTTC. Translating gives CASSPHDSSGANVLTF.

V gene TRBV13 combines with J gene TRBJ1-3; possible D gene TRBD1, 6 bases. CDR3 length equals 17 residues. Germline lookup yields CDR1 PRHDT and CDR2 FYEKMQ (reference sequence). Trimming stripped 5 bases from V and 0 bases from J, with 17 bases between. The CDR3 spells CASSPGGGLFSGNTIYF. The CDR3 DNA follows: TGTGCCAGCAGCCCCGGGGGCGGACTCTTCTCTGGAAACACCATATATTTT.

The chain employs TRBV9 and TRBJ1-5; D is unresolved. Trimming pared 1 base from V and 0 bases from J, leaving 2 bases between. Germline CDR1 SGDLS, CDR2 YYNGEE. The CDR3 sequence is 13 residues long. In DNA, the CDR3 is TGTGCCAGCAGCGTAACTAGCAATCAGCCCCAGCATTTT. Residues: CASSVTSNQPQHF.

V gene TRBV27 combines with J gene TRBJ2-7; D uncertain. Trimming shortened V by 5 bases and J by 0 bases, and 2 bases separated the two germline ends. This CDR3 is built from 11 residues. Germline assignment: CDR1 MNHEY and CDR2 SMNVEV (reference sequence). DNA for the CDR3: TGTGCCAGCAGTAGCTCCTACGAGCAGTACTTC. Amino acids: CASSSSYEQYF.

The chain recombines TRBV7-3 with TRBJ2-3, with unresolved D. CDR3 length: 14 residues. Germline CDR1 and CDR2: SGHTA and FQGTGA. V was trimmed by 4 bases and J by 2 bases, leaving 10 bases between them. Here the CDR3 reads CASSSTPYTDTQYF. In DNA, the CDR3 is TGTGCCAGCAGCTCGACTCCTTACACAGATACGCAGTATTTT.

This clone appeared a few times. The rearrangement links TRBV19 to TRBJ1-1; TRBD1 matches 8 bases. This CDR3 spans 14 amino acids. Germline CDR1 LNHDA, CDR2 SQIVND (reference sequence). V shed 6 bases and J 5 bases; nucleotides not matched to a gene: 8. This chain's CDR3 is CASSPDRGWTEAFF. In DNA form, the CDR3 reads TGTGCCAGTAGCCCCGACAGGGGTTGGACTGAAGCTTTCTTT.

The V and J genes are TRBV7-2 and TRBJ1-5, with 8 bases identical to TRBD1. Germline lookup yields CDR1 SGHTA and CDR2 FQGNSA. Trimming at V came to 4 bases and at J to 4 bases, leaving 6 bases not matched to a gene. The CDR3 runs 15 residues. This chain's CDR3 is CASSYGQGANQPQHF. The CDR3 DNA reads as TGTGCCAGCAGCTATGGCCAGGGGGCAAATCAGCCCCAGCATTTT.

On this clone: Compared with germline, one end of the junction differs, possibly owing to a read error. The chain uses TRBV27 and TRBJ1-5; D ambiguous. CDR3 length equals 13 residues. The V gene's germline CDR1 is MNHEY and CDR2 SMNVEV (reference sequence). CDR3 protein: CASTLGLNQPQHF. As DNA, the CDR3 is TGTGCCAGCACTTTAGGGTTAAATCAGCCCCAGCATTTT.

CDR3 bases: TGTGCCAGCAGGAAGGGTTCCTACGAGCAGTACTTC. Amino acids: CASRKGSYEQYF. The chain carries TRBV27 and TRBJ2-7; D is unclear. Germline V gene lookup returns CDR1 MNHEY and CDR2 SMNVEV (reference sequence). V was cut by 6 bases and J by 1 base, with 7 bases left in between. The CDR3 runs to 12 residues.

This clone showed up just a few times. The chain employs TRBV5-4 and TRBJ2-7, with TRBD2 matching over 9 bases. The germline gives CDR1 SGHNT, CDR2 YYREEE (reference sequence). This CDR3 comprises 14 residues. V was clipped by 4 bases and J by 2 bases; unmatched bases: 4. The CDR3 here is CASSPASGAYEQYF. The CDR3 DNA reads TGTGCCAGCAGCCCAGCTAGCGGGGCCTACGAGCAGTACTTC. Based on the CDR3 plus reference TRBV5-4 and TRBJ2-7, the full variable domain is ETGVTQSPTHLIKTRGQQVTLRCSSQSGHNTVSWYQQALGQGPQFIFQYYREEENGRGNFPPRFSGLQFPNYSSELNVNALELDDSALYLCASSPASGAYEQYFGPGTRLTVT.

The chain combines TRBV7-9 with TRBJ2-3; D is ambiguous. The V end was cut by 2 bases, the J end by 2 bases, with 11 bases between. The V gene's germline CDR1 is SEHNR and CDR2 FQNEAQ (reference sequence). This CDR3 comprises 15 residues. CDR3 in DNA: TGTGCCAGCAGCTTACCAGAGGTGGTCACAGATACGCAGTATTTT. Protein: CASSLPEVVTDTQYF.

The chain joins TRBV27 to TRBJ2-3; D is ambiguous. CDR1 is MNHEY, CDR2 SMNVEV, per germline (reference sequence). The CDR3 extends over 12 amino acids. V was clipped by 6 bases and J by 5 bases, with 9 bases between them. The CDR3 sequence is CASSPPGDTQYF. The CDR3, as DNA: TGTGCCAGCAGCCCCCCCGGAGATACGCAGTATTTT.

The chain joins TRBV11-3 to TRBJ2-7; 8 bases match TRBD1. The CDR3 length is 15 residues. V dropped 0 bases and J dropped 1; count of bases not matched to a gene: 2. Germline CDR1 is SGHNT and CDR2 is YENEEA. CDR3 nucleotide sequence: TGTGCCAGCAGCTTAGAGGGGACAGGTTCCTACGAGCAGTACTTC. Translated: CASSLEGTGSYEQYF.

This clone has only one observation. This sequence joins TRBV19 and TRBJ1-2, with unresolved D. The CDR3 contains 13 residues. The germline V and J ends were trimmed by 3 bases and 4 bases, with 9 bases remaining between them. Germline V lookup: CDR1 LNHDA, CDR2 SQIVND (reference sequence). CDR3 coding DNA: TGTGCCAGTAGTATCGGCAGATTCTATGGCTACACCTTC. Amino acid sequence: CASSIGRFYGYTF.

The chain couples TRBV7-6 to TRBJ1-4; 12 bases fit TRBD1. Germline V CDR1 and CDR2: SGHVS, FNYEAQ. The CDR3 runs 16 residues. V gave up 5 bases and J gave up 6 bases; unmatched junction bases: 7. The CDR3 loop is CASSPEGTGGDEKLFF. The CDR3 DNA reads TGTGCCAGCAGCCCAGAAGGGACAGGGGGCGATGAAAAACTGTTTTTT.

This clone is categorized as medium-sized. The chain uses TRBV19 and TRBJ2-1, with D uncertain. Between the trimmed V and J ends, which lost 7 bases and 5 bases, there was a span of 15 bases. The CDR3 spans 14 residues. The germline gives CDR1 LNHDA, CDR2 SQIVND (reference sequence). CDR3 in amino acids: CASTVRLAHNEQFF. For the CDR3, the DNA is TGTGCCAGTACGGTTCGGTTGGCCCACAATGAGCAGTTCTTC.

CDR3 in DNA: TGCAGCGTCTCTGGACTGCTAGGCGCCGGGGAGCTGTTTTTT. Protein product: CSVSGLLGAGELFF. The genes are TRBV29-1 and TRBJ2-2, with D possibly matching TRBD2 (5 bases). With 6 bases removed from V and 6 bases from J, the gap between germline ends came to 17 bases. CDR3 length: 14 residues. CDR1 and CDR2 from the germline V gene are SQVTM and ANQGSEA.